This note documents a single T cell receptor beta chain sequence. Its binding antigen is unknown. Base quality data are lacking; no much larger clone is found one base away. These data come from a study of cytomegalovirus exposure and HLA in healthy donors (TCRdb year 2017). With regard to the full study: A later analysis indicated that the 100 to 150 validation repertoires were generated on the platform also employed for the approximately 700 repertoires of the first cohort. The study aimed to test whether signatures of past pathogen exposure could be identified by cataloging public T cell receptors. Besides the first cohort of under 700 subjects, a separate validation cohort made up of 120 different subjects was used. To predict cytomegalovirus infection status, the study brought together high-throughput TCR immunosequencing, statistical association of individual TCRs with disease status, and machine learning. The full study reports these points: Subsequent analysis determined that TCRs grouped into clusters in the first cohort also showed a tendency toward co-occurrence across the 90 to 150 validation repertoires, and approximately 94% of cluster scores exceeded 0. In both the original and validation cohorts, the classifier was reported to diagnose cytomegalovirus status with high specificity and sensitivity. Three of the identified cytomegalovirus-associated TCR beta chains were confirmed in vitro to be specific for cytomegalovirus antigens. Most TCR sequences were seen in very few donors, while some public TCRs were found in many individuals. It was suggested by the authors that the approach could potentially be generalized to other disease states and immunological phenotypes. A later analysis had no HLA typing for the validation cohort, so co-occurrence there was scored across all 130 or so repertoires. The study gave a list of some 150 TCR beta chains associated with cytomegalovirus.

Libraries were prepared through the immunoSEQ multiplex PCR assay. The paper's data handling went like this. To diagnose cytomegalovirus status from the catalog of TCR beta chain sequences, a statistical classification framework was built. The source is immuneACCESS, and TCRdb retained only in-frame sequences with V and J called. Part of the clones is not carried over; for the studies checked, unresolved V genes explain less than half of this, and the remainder is unexplained. V and J calls plus clone size are reproduced from that table; the DNA served to infer D and trimming. This sample holds 120,000 or so clones; approximately 88% were observed only once. Jointly, the top ten make up roughly 2% of the sample. Separate from the roughly 650-subject first cohort, the validation cohort of 90 to 150 subjects was the group to which the donors belonged. CDR1 and CDR2 were assigned from the germline V gene as SGHDT and YYEEEE. Inclusive of the bounding cysteine and phenylalanine, the CDR3 is 15 residues long. Kept here is only the CDR3 DNA, which spans 45 bases and is read in frame from base 1. V and J are trimmed by 0 bases and 4 bases, and the gene matches miss 5 bases of the junction.

The sequenced sample consisted of PBMCs. The clonotype originates from a woman aged 18-29 years in good health and CMV-seronegative. This chain is built from TRBV5-6 and TRBJ2-7; 9 middle bases align to TRBD2. The CDR3 sequence is CASSLGGRASYEQYF. The DNA is as follows: TGTGCCAGCAGCTTGGGCGGGAGGGCCTCGTACGAGCAGTACTTC.